The present entry profiles one T cell receptor beta chain with its context. V trimming: 3 bases; J trimming: 7 bases; junction bases outside the gene matches: 2. The CDR3 is made up of 12 amino acids. From germline, CDR1 is SGHDT and CDR2 YYEEEE. The sample originates from a study of blood T cell repertoires in COVID-19. At the level of the study: Samples representing acute and convalescent COVID-19 were sourced from the United States, Italy and Spain.

Per the authors' pipeline: Amplification with reference gene primers provided the estimates of nucleated cell counts. Generated by immunoSEQ multiplex PCR, the TCRdb table keeps only in-frame clones and is missing some. Clone size and the V and J calls come from that table; the DNA yielded D and trimming. The sample shows tens of thousands of clones, approximately 88% of them seen only once. J is TRBJ1-1 and V is TRBV5-6, with 8 bases lining up with TRBD1. The specimen sequenced was peripheral blood. This sequence was found in a man older than 75 with acute or convalescent COVID-19. CDR3 protein: CASSYDRGEAFF. The CDR3 DNA follows: TGTGCCAGCAGCTATGACAGGGGTGAAGCTTTCTTT. The complete variable domain, with remaining parts taken from reference TRBV5-6 and TRBJ1-1, reads DAGVTQSPTHLIKTRGQQVTLRCSPKSGHDTVSWYQQALGQGPQFIFQYYEEEERQRGNFPDRFSGHQFPNYSSELNVNALLLGDSALYLCASSYDRGEAFFGQGTRLTVV.